The next 27 T cell receptor beta chains were all read from a single sample in a study of pediatric ulcerative colitis. Here immunoSEQ multiplex PCR was the method, and the copy in TCRdb shows in-frame clones only, minus some. The data hold more than 50,000 clones, with over 80% observed a single time. Sequenced: blood. These receptors were obtained from a boy between 10 and 17 years old who was a control in a study of pediatric ulcerative colitis.

The J gene is TRBJ2-1, the V gene TRBV7-2; 12 nucleotides match TRBD2. Unmatched junction bases numbered 2, after V lost 5 bases and J lost 3 bases. The CDR3 has 15 amino acids. Germline V gives CDR1 SGHTA, CDR2 FQGNSA. Here the CDR3 reads CASSRLAGVYNEQFF. In nucleotides, the CDR3 is TGTGCCAGCAGCCGACTAGCGGGGGTCTACAATGAGCAGTTCTTC.

J is TRBJ2-6 and V is TRBV6-1; D is possibly TRBD1 or TRBD2 (5 bases each). This CDR3 spans 17 amino acids. Germline CDR1 MNHNS, CDR2 SASEGT. V was clipped by 2 bases and J by 0 bases, with 11 bases between them. The CDR3 sequence: CASSESPGGSGANVLTF. The DNA of the CDR3 is TGTGCCAGCAGTGAATCCCCTGGGGGCTCTGGGGCCAACGTCCTGACTTTC.

The chain uses TRBV11-2 and TRBJ1-2; D not resolved. CDR1 is SGHAT and CDR2 is FQNNGV in the germline V gene. V was clipped by 6 bases and J by 3 bases, with 17 bases between them. This CDR3 region has 15 residues. The CDR3 reads CASRSLMAGYYGYTF. The CDR3 nucleotides are TGTGCCAGCAGATCGCTGATGGCCGGCTACTATGGCTACACCTTC. Using reference TRBV11-2 and TRBJ1-2 for the parts outside the CDR3, the full variable domain is EAGVAQSPRYKIIEKRQSVAFWCNPISGHATLYWYQQILGQGPKLLIQFQNNGVVDDSQLPKDRFSAERLKGVDSTLKIQPAKLEDSAVYLCASRSLMAGYYGYTFGSGTRLTVV.

This clone was found a few times. The chain employs TRBV6-6 and TRBJ1-5; no clear D. This CDR3 is built from 16 residues. V gave up 2 bases and J gave up 0 bases, with 11 bases separating them. Germline-derived CDR1 and CDR2 are MNHNY and SVGAGI (reference sequence). The CDR3 here is CASSYDAGHSNQPQHF. CDR3 bases: TGTGCCAGCAGTTACGACGCCGGGCATAGCAATCAGCCCCAGCATTTT.

The chain combines TRBV28 with TRBJ2-7, with D possibly being TRBD2 (5 bases). Trimming took off 3 bases at V and 1 base at J, with 10 bases between the two ends. Germline V gene sequence: CDR1 MDHEN, CDR2 SYDVKM. This CDR3 spans 14 amino acids. The CDR3 DNA reads as TGTGCCAGCAGTTTTGAGCGGCTGTCCTACGAGCAGTACTTC. Amino acid sequence: CASSFERLSYEQYF.

This sequence joins TRBV23-1 and TRBJ2-5; 8 positions match TRBD1. TRBV23-1 is labeled an ORF, and its function is uncertain. This CDR3 is built from 11 residues. The V segment lost 10 bases and the J segment 4 bases; nucleotides outside the gene matches: 2. CDR3 region: CATTGGETQYF. CDR3 coding DNA: TGCGCCACCACAGGGGGAGAGACCCAGTACTTC.

This chain uses TRBV25-1 with TRBJ1-2, with D perhaps matching TRBD1 (5 bases). The germline V gene has CDR1 MGHDK and CDR2 SYGVNS. The CDR3 is made up of 13 amino acids. Trimming took 2 bases from V and 8 from J, leaving 12 bases between them. As DNA, the CDR3 is TGTGCCAGCAGTGAAGCCCGACAGCGAGGCTACACCTTC. Translated: CASSEARQRGYTF.

V and J are TRBV6-1 and TRBJ1-3; D possibly corresponds to TRBD1 (5 bases). Germline V gene lookup returns CDR1 MNHNS and CDR2 SASEGT. V lost 3 bases and J lost 0, with 18 bases in between. This CDR3 region has 18 residues. The CDR3 loop is CASSESLIQGDSGNTIYF. Here the CDR3 DNA reads TGTGCCAGCAGTGAGAGCCTTATCCAGGGAGACTCTGGAAACACCATATATTTT.

Comment on this clone: The same CDR3 arises from other DNA sequences in this sample as well. V gene TRBV5-1 combines with J gene TRBJ1-1, with D perhaps TRBD1 (5 bases). The CDR3 sequence is 15 residues long. V was pared by 0 bases and J by 3 bases, with 12 bases between. CDR1 is SGHRS, CDR2 YFSETQ, per germline. The CDR3 DNA sequence: TGCGCCAGCAGCTTGGCCGGAGGGGCGGACACTGAAGCTTTCTTT. Its protein product is CASSLAGGADTEAFF.

This rearrangement joins TRBV7-3 to TRBJ2-6; TRBD2 might be the D (5 bases). V was trimmed by 5 bases and J by 4 bases, leaving 12 bases between them. The CDR3 has 15 amino acids. Germline V CDR1 and CDR2: SGHTA, FQGTGA. CDR3 in DNA: TGTGCCAGCAGCGGACGGGGATACGGGGCCAACGTCCTGACTTTC. The encoded protein is CASSGRGYGANVLTF. The whole variable domain, filled in from reference TRBV7-3 and TRBJ2-6, reads GAGVSQTPSNKVTEKGKYVELRCDPISGHTALYWYRQSLGQGPEFLIYFQGTGAADDSGLPNDRFFAVRPEGSVSTLKIQRTERGDSAVYLCASSGRGYGANVLTFGAGSRLTVL.

This chain connects TRBV5-1 to TRBJ1-4; 8 bases are a match to TRBD1. There are 16 residues in the CDR3. CDR1 and CDR2 (germline): SGHRS, YFSETQ. Trimming at V came to 0 bases and at J to 0 bases, leaving 1 base not matched to a gene. CDR3 sequence (DNA): TGCGCCAGCAGCTTGGGACAGGGGACAACTAATGAAAAACTGTTTTTT. Translation gives CASSLGQGTTNEKLFF.

The rearrangement joins TRBV6-5 to TRBJ2-1; TRBD1 matches at 8 bases. CDR1 is MNHEY, CDR2 SVGAGI, per germline. This CDR3 comprises 14 residues. J lost 2 bases, V lost 6 bases, and 3 bases had no gene match. The CDR3 is CASRGQGPYNEQFF. The CDR3 nucleotides are TGTGCCAGCAGAGGACAGGGACCCTACAATGAGCAGTTCTTC.

This clone was observed once. V is TRBV4-1 and J is TRBJ1-4; TRBD1 aligns across 7 bases. Germline V gene data show CDR1 as MGHRA and CDR2 as YSYEKL. The CDR3 runs 17 residues. Unmatched junction bases numbered 11, after V lost 3 bases and J lost 4 bases. The CDR3: CASSQGGPGQLNEKLFF. The CDR3 DNA follows: TGCGCCAGCAGCCAGGGTGGCCCGGGACAGCTTAATGAAAAACTGTTTTTT.

This clone was counted once. The chain recombines TRBV5-1 with TRBJ2-3, with a tentative D call TRBD1 (5 bases). In germline, CDR1 is SGHRS, CDR2 YFSETQ. The CDR3 extends over 12 amino acids. Between the trimmed V and J ends, which lost 4 bases and 4 bases, there was a span of 7 bases. In DNA form, the CDR3 reads TGCGCCAGCAGCGTGACAGCAGATACGCAGTATTTT. Translation gives CASSVTADTQYF.

The chain employs TRBV2 and TRBJ1-2; unclear D gene. This CDR3 region has 16 residues. Germline V gives CDR1 SNHLY, CDR2 FYNNEI. Trimming stripped 6 bases from V and 3 bases from J, with 20 bases between. The CDR3 is CASRWNGIRLDYGYTF. DNA of the CDR3: TGTGCCAGCAGGTGGAATGGGATCAGGTTGGACTATGGCTACACCTTC.

V and J are TRBV7-2 and TRBJ2-4, with 7 bases identical to TRBD2. CDR3 size: 16 residues. Germline V gene sequence: CDR1 SGHTA, CDR2 FQGNSA. V lost 4 bases, J lost 6 bases, and 12 bases stayed unmatched. The CDR3 reads CASSSGGGLRGNIQYF. CDR3 coding DNA: TGTGCCAGCAGCTCCGGCGGGGGACTTCGGGGAAACATTCAGTACTTC.

The rearrangement uses TRBV7-6 and TRBJ1-3; D call uncertain. The CDR3 consists of 15 residues. Trimming removed 5 bases from V and 1 base from J, with 12 bases in between. Germline V gene data show CDR1 as SGHVS and CDR2 as FNYEAQ. The CDR3 sequence: CASSDPDSSGNTIYF. The DNA of the CDR3 is TGTGCCAGCAGCGACCCGGACTCGTCTGGAAACACCATATATTTT.

The chain recombines TRBV5-6 with TRBJ1-1, with no clear D. CDR1 and CDR2 from the germline V gene are SGHDT and YYEEEE. Trimming removed 0 bases at V and 10 bases at J, with 13 bases between. There are 13 residues in the CDR3. CDR3 in amino acids: CASSLVGREGAFF. The DNA of the CDR3 is TGTGCCAGCAGCTTGGTAGGGCGGGAAGGAGCTTTCTTT.

The chain is built from TRBV19 and TRBJ1-5, with TRBD1 as a possible D gene (6 bases). This CDR3 spans 15 amino acids. Looked up from germline, CDR1 is LNHDA and CDR2 is SQIVND (reference sequence). V lost 6 bases and J 1 base, leaving 13 bases between the germline ends. The CDR3 coding sequence is TGTGCCAGTAGCAAAGTGGGGGCGAGCAATCAGCCCCAGCATTTT. Encoded protein: CASSKVGASNQPQHF.

This clone appeared once. The J gene is TRBJ2-7, the V gene TRBV27; TRBD1 agrees at 9 bases. This CDR3 comprises 15 residues. Germline-derived CDR1 and CDR2 are MNHEY and SMNVEV (reference sequence). With 5 bases clipped from V and 1 base from J, the junction kept 6 bases outside the gene matches. The CDR3 spells CASSLAGQGSYEQYF. For the CDR3, the DNA is TGTGCCAGCAGTCTCGCGGGACAGGGTTCCTACGAGCAGTACTTC.

This chain connects TRBV5-1 to TRBJ2-1, with D unresolved. The V and J ends lost 2 bases and 5 bases respectively, with 11 bases between them. The CDR3 extends over 14 amino acids. CDR1 and CDR2 (germline): SGHRS, YFSETQ. The CDR3 here is CASSFLEPDNEQFF. The DNA of the CDR3 is TGCGCCAGCAGCTTCCTTGAACCGGACAATGAGCAGTTCTTC.

The J gene is TRBJ1-5, the V gene TRBV19, with 10 bases lining up with TRBD1. V shed 6 bases and J 6 bases; nucleotides not matched to a gene: 5. This CDR3 region has 14 residues. The germline V gene encodes CDR1 LNHDA and CDR2 SQIVND (reference sequence). Here the CDR3 reads CASRTGGSSQPQHF. The CDR3 DNA follows: TGTGCCAGTAGGACAGGGGGCTCCTCTCAGCCCCAGCATTTT.

The chain is built from TRBV28 and TRBJ1-6, with TRBD1 matching 8 bases. Trimming at V came to 8 bases and at J to 5 bases, leaving 5 bases not matched to a gene. The CDR3 runs to 14 residues. Germline-derived CDR1 and CDR2 are MDHEN and SYDVKM. CDR3 sequence (DNA): TGTGCCAGCGGACAGGGTGGCGATAATTCACCCCTCCACTTT. It encodes CASGQGGDNSPLHF.

V is TRBV5-1 and J is TRBJ2-1; 8 bases match TRBD1. The junction had 6 bases not matched to a gene; V was cut back by 2 bases and J by 2 bases. Germline V CDR1 and CDR2: SGHRS, YFSETQ. CDR3 length: 16 amino acids. The chain's CDR3 is CASSLDSGGAYNEQFF. CDR3 in DNA: TGCGCCAGCAGCTTAGATTCAGGGGGCGCCTACAATGAGCAGTTCTTC.

The chain combines TRBV18 with TRBJ2-3, with 10 bases lining up with TRBD2. Germline V CDR1 and CDR2: KGHSH, LQKENI. The CDR3 runs to 17 residues. After removal of 1 base from V and 7 bases from J, the junction contained 11 bases not matched to a gene. The CDR3 coding sequence is TGTGCCAGCTCACCACTCACTGGACTAGCGGAAGCGCATACGCAGTATTTT. Amino acids: CASSPLTGLAEAHTQYF.

This sequence joins TRBV7-3 and TRBJ2-2; 8 nucleotides line up with TRBD2. The CDR3 loop spans 16 amino acids. The germline gives CDR1 SGHTA, CDR2 FQGTGA. With 1 base clipped from V and 6 bases from J, the junction kept 7 bases outside the gene matches. CDR3 DNA sequence: TGTGCCAGCAGCTTAAAAACCGGGACTAGGCCCGGGGAGCTGTTTTTT. Translating it yields CASSLKTGTRPGELFF. Filled out from reference TRBV7-3 and TRBJ2-2, the complete variable domain reads GAGVSQTPSNKVTEKGKYVELRCDPISGHTALYWYRQSLGQGPEFLIYFQGTGAADDSGLPNDRFFAVRPEGSVSTLKIQRTERGDSAVYLCASSLKTGTRPGELFFGEGSRLTVL.

This chain uses TRBV9 with TRBJ2-7; the match to TRBD2 covers 11 bases. There are 18 residues in the CDR3. Germline trimming cut 0 bases from V and 4 bases from J; bases unmatched to any gene: 12. Germline V gene data show CDR1 as SGDLS and CDR2 as YYNGEE. The CDR3 sequence is CASSVGLGLAAGEYEQYF. Written as DNA, the CDR3 is TGTGCCAGCAGCGTAGGATTGGGACTAGCGGCCGGCGAGTACGAGCAGTACTTC.